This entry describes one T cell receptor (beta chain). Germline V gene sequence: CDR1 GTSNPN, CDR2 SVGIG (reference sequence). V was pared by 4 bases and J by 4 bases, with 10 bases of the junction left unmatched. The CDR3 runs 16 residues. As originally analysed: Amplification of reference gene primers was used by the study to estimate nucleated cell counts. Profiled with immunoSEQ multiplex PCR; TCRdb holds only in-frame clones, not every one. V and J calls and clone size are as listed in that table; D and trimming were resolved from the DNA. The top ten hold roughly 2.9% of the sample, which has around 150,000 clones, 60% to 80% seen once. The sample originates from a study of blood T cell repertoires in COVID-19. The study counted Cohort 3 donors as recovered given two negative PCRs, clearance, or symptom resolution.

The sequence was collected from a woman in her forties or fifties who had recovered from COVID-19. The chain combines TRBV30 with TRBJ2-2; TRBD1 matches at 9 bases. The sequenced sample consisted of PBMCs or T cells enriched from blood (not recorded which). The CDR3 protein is CAWKTDRGFSTGELFF. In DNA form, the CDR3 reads TGTGCCTGGAAGACGGACAGGGGTTTTAGCACCGGGGAGCTGTTTTTT.